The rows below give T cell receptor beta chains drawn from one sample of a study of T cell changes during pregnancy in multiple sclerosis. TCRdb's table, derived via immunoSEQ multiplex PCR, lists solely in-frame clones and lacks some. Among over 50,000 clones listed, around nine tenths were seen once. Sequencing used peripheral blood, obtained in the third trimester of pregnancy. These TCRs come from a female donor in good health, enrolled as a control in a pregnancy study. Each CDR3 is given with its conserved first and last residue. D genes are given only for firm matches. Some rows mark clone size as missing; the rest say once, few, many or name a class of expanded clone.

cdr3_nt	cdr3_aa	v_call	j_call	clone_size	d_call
TGTGCCAGCAGTGAATATGAAGTTCTATATTCACCCCTCCACTTT	CASSEYEVLYSPLHF	TRBV2	TRBJ1-6	.	.
TGTGCCAGCAGTTCAAAGTTGGACAGGGACACTGAAGCTTTCTTT	CASSSKLDRDTEAFF	TRBV7-2	TRBJ1-1	once	TRBD1
TGTGCCAGCAGTATCGCGGACAGGGCTGGCTACACCTTC	CASSIADRAGYTF	TRBV28	TRBJ1-2	.	TRBD1
TGCGCCAGCAGTTCTAAGACAGGGATGAACACTGAAGCTTTCTTT	CASSSKTGMNTEAFF	TRBV4-3	TRBJ1-1	.	TRBD1
TGTGCCAGCAGCTTCCGAGACATGGGAGCTTTCTTT	CASSFRDMGAFF	TRBV7-3	TRBJ1-1	.	.
TGTGCCAGCAGCAGCCTCGGGGGCAGGGGGCAGAACACTGAAGCTTTCTTT	CASSSLGGRGQNTEAFF	TRBV5-6	TRBJ1-1	.	TRBD1
TGTGCCAGCAGCTTGGGACAGATTTATGGCTACACCTTC	CASSLGQIYGYTF	TRBV11-2	TRBJ1-2	few	TRBD1
TGTGCCACCAGCAGGGAGGTAATAGTCGACTACTATGGCTACACCTTC	CATSREVIVDYYGYTF	TRBV15	TRBJ1-2	.	.
TGTGCCAGCAGTTCCCTTTTACAGAATCACTACGAGCAGTACTTC	CASSSLLQNHYEQYF	TRBV28	TRBJ2-7	once	.
TGTGCCAGTAGTGCAGGACAGGGGGGCGGCTACACCTTC	CASSAGQGGGYTF	TRBV19	TRBJ1-2	.	TRBD1
TGTGCCATCGAAGGCGGGGACACCGGGGAGCTGTTTTTT	CAIEGGDTGELFF	TRBV10-3	TRBJ2-2	.	.
TGTGCCAGCAGTGAAGCGCGGACAGTCCGTCAGCCCCAGCATTTT	CASSEARTVRQPQHF	TRBV6-1	TRBJ1-5	.	.
TGTGCCAGCGCCTTGGCGGAATCCTACAATGAGCAGTTCTTC	CASALAESYNEQFF	TRBV2	TRBJ2-1	.	.
TGTGCCAGCAGCTTGACTAGCTGGAACACCGGGGAGCTGTTTTTT	CASSLTSWNTGELFF	TRBV7-8	TRBJ2-2	.	TRBD2
TGTGCCAGCAGCCCCGGGATGAAAACTAATGAAAAACTGTTTTTT	CASSPGMKTNEKLFF	TRBV7-9	TRBJ1-4	once	.
TGTGCCAGCAGCTTAACAGGGCTCTCAACTAATGAAAAACTGTTTTTT	CASSLTGLSTNEKLFF	TRBV7-2	TRBJ1-4	.	.
TGTGCCAGCAGTGTGGACGGGGGGGCCGTGGGCACAGATACGCAGTATTTT	CASSVDGGAVGTDTQYF	TRBV5-4	TRBJ2-3	.	TRBD2
TGTGCCTGGGGTTCCTTGGGACAGGCCTCCTACGAGCAGTACTTC	CAWGSLGQASYEQYF	TRBV30	TRBJ2-7	once	TRBD1
TGTGCCAGCAGTCCGGACAGGGTTCAAGAGCAGTACTTC	CASSPDRVQEQYF	TRBV2	TRBJ2-7	.	TRBD1
TGTGCCAGCAGCTTAGGGGCCGGGACTGTAGGCCCTGAAGCTTTCTTT	CASSLGAGTVGPEAFF	TRBV7-9	TRBJ1-1	.	.
TGTGCCAGCAGCTTGTGGGCGGGGCACACTGAAGCTTTCTTT	CASSLWAGHTEAFF	TRBV5-4	TRBJ1-1	.	.
TGCGCCAGCAGGCGACTAGCGGGGAGTTACAATGAGCAGTTCTTC	CASRRLAGSYNEQFF	TRBV5-1	TRBJ2-1	.	TRBD2
TGCGCCAGCAGCCTTCGAGCGGAGCAGTATACCTTC	CASSLRAEQYTF	TRBV5-1	TRBJ1-2	.	.
TGTGCCAGCAGCCCCCGGGGGGGCCCCCAAGAGACCCAGTACTTC	CASSPRGGPQETQYF	TRBV9	TRBJ2-5	.	TRBD2
TGTGCCAGCAGCTTGAGACAGGGTGGGGGCACAGATACGCAGTATTTT	CASSLRQGGGTDTQYF	TRBV7-2	TRBJ2-3	.	TRBD1
TGTGCCAGCTCAGTCCAAGGACGGAGGAATTCACCCCTCCACTTT	CASSVQGRRNSPLHF	TRBV18	TRBJ1-6	.	.
TGTGCCAGCGGACAGGGCGGGGACACCGGGGAGCTGTTTTTT	CASGQGGDTGELFF	TRBV6-4	TRBJ2-2	.	TRBD1
TGTGCCAGCAGCCAAGTACGAATGGACAGGGGGCGGGAGACTGAAGCTTTCTTT	CASSQVRMDRGRETEAFF	TRBV4-2	TRBJ1-1	.	TRBD1
TGTGCCAGCAGACAGGAGCTCTATGGCTACACCTTC	CASRQELYGYTF	TRBV25-1	TRBJ1-2	.	.